This TCR beta chain is drawn from a study of blood T cells in healthy people across ages. Study conclusions and caveats: More naive CD4+ cells and higher diversity were found in long-lived than in aged donors. Age showed a roughly linear inverse relationship with TCR beta diversity per million T cells.

Every donor provided approximately 9.2 milliliters of peripheral blood. Extraction yielded at least 6 micrograms of total RNA per sample. Through a sample-barcoded 5' primer and a J-beta primer mix, a second PCR was run for roughly 6 to 12 cycles. Via MiXCR, TCRdb re-called the 5' RACE reads, giving one row per CDR3 protein. The sample carries over a million distinct CDR3 sequences, roughly 43% recorded once. Of note for this clonotype: Its cognate antigen is unknown. The germline gene is not matched at one end of the junction; a read error may be the cause.

This sequence was found in a woman between 18 and 30 years old in good health. Material: blood.

CDR3 sequence: CASSRGQSNSEAFF. CDR3 nucleotide sequence: TGTGCCAGCAGTAGGGGACAGTCGAACTCTGAAGCTTTCTTT. J is TRBJ1-1 and V is TRBV12-3 or TRBV12-4; 7 bases line up with TRBD1. The CDR3 consists of 14 residues.